The 5 T cell receptor beta chains reported below all come from one sample, sequenced in a study of graft-versus-host responses after intestinal transplantation. TCRdb keeps only in-frame clones here, not all; method: immunoSEQ multiplex PCR. The data contain tens of thousands of clones, roughly four fifths of them singletons. These receptors' antigens are unknown. The sequenced sample was unstimulated CD8+ T cells sorted from spleen or lymph node cells, obtained before intestinal transplant. The receptors originated from a human donor who received an intestinal transplant.

This clone appeared a single time. This chain connects TRBV5-1 to TRBJ2-7, with D maybe TRBD2 (5 bases). The CDR3 length is 14 residues. Germline CDR1 reads SGHRS; CDR2 reads YFSETQ. Trimming removed 2 bases from V and 3 bases from J, with 12 bases in between. The CDR3 DNA is TGCGCCAGCAGCTTAGCCGCCGGAGGCTACGAGCAGTACTTC. Amino acids: CASSLAAGGYEQYF. Looking up the rest from reference TRBV5-1 and TRBJ2-7 gives the full variable domain: KAGVTQTPRYLIKTRGQQVTLSCSPISGHRSVSWYQQTPGQGLQFLFEYFSETQRNKGNFPGRFSGRQFSNSRSEMNVSTLELGDSALYLCASSLAAGGYEQYFGPGTRLTVT.

The V call is TRBV29-1, the J call TRBJ2-1; D not resolved. The CDR3 consists of 15 residues. V dropped 5 bases and J dropped 3 bases, with 17 bases sitting between them. Germline V gene sequence: CDR1 SQVTM, CDR2 ANQGSEA. Written as DNA, the CDR3 is TGCAGCGTTATATTAGCTGGGGTATACTACAATGAGCAGTTCTTC. Translating gives CSVILAGVYYNEQFF.

This clone was observed a single time. The chain couples TRBV4-2 to TRBJ2-1, with TRBD2 identical over 9 bases. V gave up 0 bases and J gave up 8 bases; unmatched junction bases: 17. Germline-derived CDR1 and CDR2 are LGHNA and YNFKEQ. The CDR3 totals 19 residues. CDR3 amino acids: CASSQEGELAGGLLDEQFF. Here the CDR3 DNA reads TGTGCCAGCAGCCAAGAAGGAGAACTAGCGGGTGGCCTTTTGGATGAGCAGTTCTTC.

V and J are TRBV28 and TRBJ2-5, with unresolved D. This CDR3 is 10 amino acids long. V lost 8 bases to trimming and J lost 4 bases, with 5 bases between them. Germline CDR1 is MDHEN and CDR2 is SYDVKM. Here the CDR3 reads CASRRETQYF. The DNA for the CDR3 is TGTGCCAGCCGAAGAGAGACCCAGTACTTC.

The genes are TRBV4-1 and TRBJ1-2, with D tentatively TRBD1 (6 bases). Trimming removed 2 bases at V and 4 bases at J, with 11 bases between. The germline CDR1 and CDR2 sequences are MGHRA and YSYEKL. The CDR3 sequence is 14 residues long. For the CDR3, the DNA is TGCGCCAGCAGCCAATTGGGGGCTCGCTATGGCTACACCTTC. Translating it yields CASSQLGARYGYTF.